The clone carrying this T cell receptor beta chain was found a few times. The V end lost 5 bases, the J end lost 5 bases, and 18 bases lay between the germline ends. The germline gives CDR1 SEHNR, CDR2 FQNEAQ (reference sequence). There are 15 residues in the CDR3. This record comes from a study of spatial heterogeneity in lung cancer. Each CDR3 protein gets one entry after TCRdb re-called the 5' RACE reads with MiXCR. The top ten hold less than 8.5% of the sample, which has roughly 45,000 distinct CDR3 sequences, about 23% seen once. Time point given: blood at routine non-recurrence follow-up after resection. The sequenced material consisted of unsorted whole RNA from tumor, nontumor lung or frozen PBMC.

Sequenced material: PBMCs, taken at follow-up. The chain links TRBV7-9 to TRBJ1-2; TRBD1 might be the D (5 bases). The TCR was taken from a female donor with early-stage non-small cell lung cancer. The CDR3 nucleotides read TGTGCCAGCAGCCGGGGGGAGGATCAATTTTATGGCTACACCTTC. Translating it yields CASSRGEDQFYGYTF.